In its sample, the clone carrying this TCR beta chain was seen a few times. Its antigen is as yet unknown. The CDR3 consists of 13 residues. Trimming removed 7 bases from V and 4 bases from J, with 10 bases in between. The sample is drawn from a study of T-cell memory formation after mild COVID-19. Findings of the study overall: Some clones that responded turned up in pre-infection memory, which suggests that cross-reactive memory joined in. Contracting clones from day 15 to 85 had balanced CD4/CD8; later expanders favoured CD4+. Largely, contracting CD4+ clones fell within CM and EM, and contracting CD8+ clones within EMRA.

TCRdb recomputed calls from the 5' RACE reads with MiXCR, one row per CDR3 protein. The table lists a few hundred thousand distinct CDR3 sequences, approximately 15% of them singletons. What was sequenced was PBMCs or a T cell subset sorted from them (not recorded which). This clonotype originated in a man in his late teens or twenties who had mild COVID-19 (a few samples of this study predate the infection). Cell type and time point are not known. This sequence joins TRBV23-1 and TRBJ1-4; no firm D call. TRBV23-1 is an ORF, with its function uncertain. CDR3 sequence: CASTRSFNEKLFF. CDR3 in DNA: TGCGCCAGCACTCGAAGCTTTAATGAAAAACTGTTTTTT.